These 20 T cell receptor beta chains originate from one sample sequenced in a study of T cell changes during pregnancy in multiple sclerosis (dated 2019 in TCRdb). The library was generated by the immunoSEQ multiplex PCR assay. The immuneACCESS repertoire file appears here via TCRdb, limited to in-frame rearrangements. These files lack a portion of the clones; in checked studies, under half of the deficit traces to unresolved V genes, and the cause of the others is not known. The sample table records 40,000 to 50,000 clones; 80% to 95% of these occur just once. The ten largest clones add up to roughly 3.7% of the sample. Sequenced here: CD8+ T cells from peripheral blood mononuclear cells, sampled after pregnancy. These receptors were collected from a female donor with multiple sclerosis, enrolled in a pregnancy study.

In DNA form, the CDR3 reads TGTGCCAGCAGTTCCGTTGTCGGGGATGGCTACACCTTC. Its protein product is CASSSVVGDGYTF. The chain combines TRBV6-5 with TRBJ1-2; no reliable D call. V was trimmed by 4 bases and J by 6 bases, leaving 12 bases between them. CDR1 MNHEY and CDR2 SVGAGI come from the germline V gene. The CDR3 covers 13 residues.

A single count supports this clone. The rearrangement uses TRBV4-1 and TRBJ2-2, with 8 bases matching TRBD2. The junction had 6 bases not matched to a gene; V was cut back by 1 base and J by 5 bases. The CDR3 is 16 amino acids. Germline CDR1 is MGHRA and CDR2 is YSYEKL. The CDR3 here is CASSQVPAGVTGELFF. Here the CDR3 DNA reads TGCGCCAGCAGCCAAGTCCCAGCGGGAGTGACCGGGGAGCTGTTTTTT.

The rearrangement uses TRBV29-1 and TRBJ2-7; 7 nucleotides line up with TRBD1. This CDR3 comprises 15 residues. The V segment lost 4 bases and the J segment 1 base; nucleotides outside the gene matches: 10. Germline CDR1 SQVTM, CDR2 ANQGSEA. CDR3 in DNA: TGCAGCGTTGCCCCCTCCGGGACAGCATCCTACGAGCAGTACTTC. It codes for CSVAPSGTASYEQYF.

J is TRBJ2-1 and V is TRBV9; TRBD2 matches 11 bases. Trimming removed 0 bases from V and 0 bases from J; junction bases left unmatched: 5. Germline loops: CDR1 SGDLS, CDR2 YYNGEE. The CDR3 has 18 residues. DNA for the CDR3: TGTGCCAGCAGCGTAGTTAGCGGGGGGGCCGGCTCCTACAATGAGCAGTTCTTC. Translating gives CASSVVSGGAGSYNEQFF. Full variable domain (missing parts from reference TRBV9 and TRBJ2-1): DSGVTQTPKHLITATGQRVTLRCSPRSGDLSVYWYQQSLDQGLQFLIQYYNGEERAKGNILERFSAQQFPDLHSELNLSSLELGDSALYFCASSVVSGGAGSYNEQFFGPGTRLTVL.

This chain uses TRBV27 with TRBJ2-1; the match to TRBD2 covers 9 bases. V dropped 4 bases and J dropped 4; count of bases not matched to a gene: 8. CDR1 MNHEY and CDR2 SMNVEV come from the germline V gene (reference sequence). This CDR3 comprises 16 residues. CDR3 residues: CASSSGPSGAYNEQFF. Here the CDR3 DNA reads TGTGCCAGCAGTTCCGGCCCTAGCGGGGCTTACAATGAGCAGTTCTTC.

The CDR3 loop is CAISSPGLARDTQYF. The CDR3 coding sequence is TGTGCCATCAGTAGTCCGGGACTAGCAAGAGATACGCAGTATTTT. The genes are TRBV10-3 and TRBJ2-3; 9 nucleotides align to TRBD2. CDR3 length: 15 amino acids. Germline assignment: CDR1 ENHRY and CDR2 SYGVKD. Trimming cost V 5 bases and J 5 bases; bases outside gene matches: 8.

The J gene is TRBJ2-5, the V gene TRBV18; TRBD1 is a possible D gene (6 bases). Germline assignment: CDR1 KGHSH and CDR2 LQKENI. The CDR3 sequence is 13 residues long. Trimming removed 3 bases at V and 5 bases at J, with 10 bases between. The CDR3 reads CASSPDRRETQYF. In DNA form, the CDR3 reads TGTGCCAGCTCACCGGACAGAAGGGAGACCCAGTACTTC.

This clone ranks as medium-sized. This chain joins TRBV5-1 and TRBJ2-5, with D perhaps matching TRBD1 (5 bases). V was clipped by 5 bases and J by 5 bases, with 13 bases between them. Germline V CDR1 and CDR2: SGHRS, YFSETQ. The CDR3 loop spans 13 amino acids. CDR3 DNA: TGCGCCAGCAGTGGTCGTAACAGGGAGACCCAGTACTTC. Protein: CASSGRNRETQYF.

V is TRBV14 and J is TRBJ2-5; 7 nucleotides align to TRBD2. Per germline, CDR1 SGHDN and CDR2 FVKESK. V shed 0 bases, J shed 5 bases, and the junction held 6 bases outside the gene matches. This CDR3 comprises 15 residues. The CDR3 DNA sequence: TGTGCCAGCAGCCAAGAGAATGGGGGAGGGGAGACCCAGTACTTC. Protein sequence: CASSQENGGGETQYF.

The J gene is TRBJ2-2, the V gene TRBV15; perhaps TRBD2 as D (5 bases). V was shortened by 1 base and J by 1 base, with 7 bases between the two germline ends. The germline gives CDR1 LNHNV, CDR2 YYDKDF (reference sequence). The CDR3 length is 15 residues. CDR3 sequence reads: CATSRVGGNTGELFF. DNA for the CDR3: TGTGCCACCAGCAGAGTAGGAGGGAACACCGGGGAGCTGTTTTTT.

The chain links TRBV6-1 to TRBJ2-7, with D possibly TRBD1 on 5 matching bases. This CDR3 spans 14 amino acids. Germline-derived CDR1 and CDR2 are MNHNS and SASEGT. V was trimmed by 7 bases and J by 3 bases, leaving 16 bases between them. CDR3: CASMHTGDFYEQYF. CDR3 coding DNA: TGTGCCAGCATGCACACAGGAGACTTCTACGAGCAGTACTTC.

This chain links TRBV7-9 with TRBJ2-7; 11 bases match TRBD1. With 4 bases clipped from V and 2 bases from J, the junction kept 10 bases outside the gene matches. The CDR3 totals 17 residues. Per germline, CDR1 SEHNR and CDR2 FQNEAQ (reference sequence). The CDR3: CASSSHGGQGDPYEQYF. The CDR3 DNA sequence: TGTGCCAGCAGCTCTCACGGGGGACAGGGGGATCCCTACGAGCAGTACTTC. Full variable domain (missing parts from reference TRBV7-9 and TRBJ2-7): DTGVSQNPRHKITKRGQNVTFRCDPISEHNRLYWYRQTLGQGPEFLTYFQNEAQLEKSRLLSDRFSAERPKGSFSTLEIQRTEQGDSAMYLCASSSHGGQGDPYEQYFGPGTRLTVT.

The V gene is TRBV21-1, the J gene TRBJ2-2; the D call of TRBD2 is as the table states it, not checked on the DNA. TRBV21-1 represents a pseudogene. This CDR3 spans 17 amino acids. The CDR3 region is CASSKAGGSPNTGELFF. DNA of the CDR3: TGTGCCAGCAGCAAAGCGGGAGGATCCCCGAACACCGGGGAGCTGTTTTTT.

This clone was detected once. The CDR3 DNA is TGCGCCAGCAGCTCCTACTCGACAGGTGACTATGGCTACACCTTC. It translates to CASSSYSTGDYGYTF. The chain uses TRBV5-1 and TRBJ1-2, with D perhaps TRBD1 (6 bases). The CDR3 length is 15 residues. Trimming took 3 bases from V and 3 from J, leaving 15 bases between them. Per the germline V gene, CDR1 is SGHRS and CDR2 is YFSETQ.

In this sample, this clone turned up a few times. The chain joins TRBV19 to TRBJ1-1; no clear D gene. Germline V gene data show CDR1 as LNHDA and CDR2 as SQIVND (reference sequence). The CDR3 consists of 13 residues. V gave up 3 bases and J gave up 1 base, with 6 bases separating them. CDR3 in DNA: TGTGCCAGTAGTATGCTCGGGAACACTGAAGCTTTCTTT. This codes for CASSMLGNTEAFF.

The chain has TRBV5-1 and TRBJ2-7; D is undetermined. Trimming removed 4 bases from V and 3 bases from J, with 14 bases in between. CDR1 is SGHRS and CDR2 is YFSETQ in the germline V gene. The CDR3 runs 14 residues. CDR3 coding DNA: TGCGCCAGCAGCGTCCTTGGCCTCAACTACGAGCAGTACTTC. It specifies CASSVLGLNYEQYF. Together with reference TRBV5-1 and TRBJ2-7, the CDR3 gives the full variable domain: KAGVTQTPRYLIKTRGQQVTLSCSPISGHRSVSWYQQTPGQGLQFLFEYFSETQRNKGNFPGRFSGRQFSNSRSEMNVSTLELGDSALYLCASSVLGLNYEQYFGPGTRLTVT.

CDR3 sequence (DNA): TGCGCCAGCAGCTCGTGGACTGGGAACACTGAAGCTTTCTTT. Translation gives CASSSWTGNTEAFF. The chain joins TRBV5-1 to TRBJ1-1, with D uncertain. Germline loops: CDR1 SGHRS, CDR2 YFSETQ. The CDR3 consists of 14 residues. The ends were cut back, 3 bases at V and 1 base at J, with 10 bases in the middle.

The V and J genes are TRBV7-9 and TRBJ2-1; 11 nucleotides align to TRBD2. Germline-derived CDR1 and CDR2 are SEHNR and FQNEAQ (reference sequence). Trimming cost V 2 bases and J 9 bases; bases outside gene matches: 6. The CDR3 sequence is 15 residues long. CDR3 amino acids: CASSLSSGRAGEQFF. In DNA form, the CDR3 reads TGTGCCAGCAGCTTAAGTAGCGGGAGGGCCGGTGAGCAGTTCTTC.

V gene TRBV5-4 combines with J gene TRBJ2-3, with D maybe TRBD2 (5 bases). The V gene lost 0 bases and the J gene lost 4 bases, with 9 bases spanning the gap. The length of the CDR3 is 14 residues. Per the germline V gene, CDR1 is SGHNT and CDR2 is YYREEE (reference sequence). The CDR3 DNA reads TGTGCCAGCAGCTTGGCCGGGGTTGCAGATACGCAGTATTTT. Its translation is CASSLAGVADTQYF.

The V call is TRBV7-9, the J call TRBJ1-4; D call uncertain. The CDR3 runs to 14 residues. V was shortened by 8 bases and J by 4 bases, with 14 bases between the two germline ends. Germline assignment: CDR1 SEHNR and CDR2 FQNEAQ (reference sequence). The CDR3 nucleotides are TGTGCCAGCTCGGCATCCCGCGGTAATGAAAAACTGTTTTTT. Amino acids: CASSASRGNEKLFF. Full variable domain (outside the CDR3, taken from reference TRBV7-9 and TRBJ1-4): DTGVSQNPRHKITKRGQNVTFRCDPISEHNRLYWYRQTLGQGPEFLTYFQNEAQLEKSRLLSDRFSAERPKGSFSTLEIQRTEQGDSAMYLCASSASRGNEKLFFGSGTQLSVL.